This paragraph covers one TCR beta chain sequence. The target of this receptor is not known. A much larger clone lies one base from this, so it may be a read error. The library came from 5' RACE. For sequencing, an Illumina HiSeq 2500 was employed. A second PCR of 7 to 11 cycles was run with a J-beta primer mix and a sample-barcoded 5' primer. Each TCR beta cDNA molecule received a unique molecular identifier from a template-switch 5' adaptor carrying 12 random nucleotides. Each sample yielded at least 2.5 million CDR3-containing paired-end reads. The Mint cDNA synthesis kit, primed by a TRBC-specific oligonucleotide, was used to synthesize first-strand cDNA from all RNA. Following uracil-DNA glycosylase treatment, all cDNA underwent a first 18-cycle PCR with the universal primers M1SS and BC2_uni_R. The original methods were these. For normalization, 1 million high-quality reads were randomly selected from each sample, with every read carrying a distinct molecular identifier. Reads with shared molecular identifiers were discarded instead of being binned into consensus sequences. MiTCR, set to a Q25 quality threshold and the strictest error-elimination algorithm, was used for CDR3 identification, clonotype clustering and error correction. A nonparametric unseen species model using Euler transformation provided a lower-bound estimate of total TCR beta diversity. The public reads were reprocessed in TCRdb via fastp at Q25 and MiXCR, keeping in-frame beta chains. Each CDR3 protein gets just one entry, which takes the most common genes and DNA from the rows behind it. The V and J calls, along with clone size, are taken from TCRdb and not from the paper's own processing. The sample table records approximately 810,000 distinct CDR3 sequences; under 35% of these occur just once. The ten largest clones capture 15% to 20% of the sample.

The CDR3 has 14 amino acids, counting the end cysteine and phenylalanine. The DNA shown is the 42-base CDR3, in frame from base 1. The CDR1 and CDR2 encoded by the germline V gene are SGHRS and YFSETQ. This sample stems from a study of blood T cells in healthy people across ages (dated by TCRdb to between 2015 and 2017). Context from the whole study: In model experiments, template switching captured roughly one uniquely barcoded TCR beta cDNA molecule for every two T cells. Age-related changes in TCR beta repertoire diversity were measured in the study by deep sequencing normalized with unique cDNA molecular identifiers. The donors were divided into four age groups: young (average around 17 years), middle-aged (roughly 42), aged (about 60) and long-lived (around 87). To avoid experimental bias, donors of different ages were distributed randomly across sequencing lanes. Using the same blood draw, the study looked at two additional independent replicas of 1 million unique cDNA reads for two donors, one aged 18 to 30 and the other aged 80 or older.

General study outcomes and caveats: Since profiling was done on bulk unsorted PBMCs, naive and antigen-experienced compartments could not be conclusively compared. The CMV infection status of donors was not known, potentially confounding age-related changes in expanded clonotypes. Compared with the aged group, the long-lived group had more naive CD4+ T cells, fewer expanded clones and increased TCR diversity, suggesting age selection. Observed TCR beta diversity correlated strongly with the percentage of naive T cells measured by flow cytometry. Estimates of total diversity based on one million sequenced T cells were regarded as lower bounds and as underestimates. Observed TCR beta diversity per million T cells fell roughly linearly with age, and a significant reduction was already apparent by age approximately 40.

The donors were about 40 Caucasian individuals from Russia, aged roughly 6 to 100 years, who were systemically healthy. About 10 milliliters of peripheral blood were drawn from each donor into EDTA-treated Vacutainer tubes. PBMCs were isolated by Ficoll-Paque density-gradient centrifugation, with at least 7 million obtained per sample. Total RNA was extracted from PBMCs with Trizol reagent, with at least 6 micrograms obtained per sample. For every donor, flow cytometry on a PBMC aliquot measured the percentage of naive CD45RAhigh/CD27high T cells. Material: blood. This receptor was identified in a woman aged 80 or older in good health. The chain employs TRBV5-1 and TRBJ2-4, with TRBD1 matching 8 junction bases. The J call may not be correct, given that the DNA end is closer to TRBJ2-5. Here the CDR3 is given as CASGSKTGAETQYF. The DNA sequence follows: TGCGCCAGCGGCTCTAAGACAGGGGCAGAGACCCAGTACTTC.